These 2 T cell receptor beta chains came from one sample sequenced in a study of spatial heterogeneity in lung cancer. TCRdb analysed the 5' RACE reads with MiXCR anew, one entry per CDR3 protein. The table has 40,000 to 45,000 distinct CDR3 sequences, roughly 13% seen once. Documented time point: sample taken at primary tumor resection. Sequencing of whole RNA from tumor, nontumor lung or frozen PBMC involved no sorting. This specimen was PBMCs, taken at surgery. These receptors were obtained from a male donor with early-stage non-small cell lung cancer.

Written as DNA, the CDR3 is TGCGCCAGCAGCATCCGACCGAGCTCTGGGGCCAACGTCCTGACTTTC. Its translation is CASSIRPSSGANVLTF. This chain joins TRBV5-1 and TRBJ2-6; D is unclear. This CDR3 is built from 16 residues. The V gene lost 4 bases and the J gene lost 0 bases, with 11 bases spanning the gap. Germline CDR1 is SGHRS and CDR2 is YFSETQ.

This clonotype was observed a few times. V is TRBV7-9 and J is TRBJ2-1; possible D gene TRBD1, 5 bases. This CDR3 has 14 residues. Germline V gives CDR1 SEHNR, CDR2 FQNEAQ (reference sequence). V dropped 1 base and J dropped 5 bases, with 9 bases sitting between them. The CDR3 DNA is TGTGCCAGCAGCTTAGGCGACAGCGACAATGAGCAGTTCTTC. Protein product: CASSLGDSDNEQFF.